The text below deals with one T cell receptor beta chain. There are a few counts of this clone. Its antigen remains undetermined. No base quality information exists; no much larger clone differs at one position. The label giving this sample's treatment or condition can be read as: randomized to nivolumab then ipilimumab (arm A) or the reverse (arm B). Prior DNA-damaging chemotherapy had not been received by any trial patient. Samples came from patients with melanoma in CheckMate 064, a randomized, open-label phase II trial of sequential checkpoint blockade. Genomic DNA from formalin-fixed paraffin-embedded (FFPE) tissue samples served as the input for tumor TCR sequencing. TCRbeta CDR3 regions were immunosequenced from genomic DNA with the immunoSEQ Assay. Before high-throughput sequencing, the genomic DNA was amplified using bias-controlled multiplex PCR. The study's processing was this. To quantify the absolute abundance of each unique TCRbeta CDR3 region, the sequences were collapsed and filtered. Clonality, defined as 1 minus Pielou's evenness, was calculated using productive rearrangements only. Tumor T-cell fraction was calculated by normalizing TCRbeta template counts to the amount of usable DNA, which was estimated from several housekeeping genes. A previously published method was used to identify clones with significantly greater frequencies in on-treatment samples than in baseline samples. TCRdb re-hosts the immuneACCESS table, in-frame sequences only. Its copies lack some clones; in the studies checked, an unresolved V gene accounts for under half of them, and the cause for the rest is not known. V, J and clone size were drawn from that table, and D and trimming were deduced from the DNA. This sample lists more than 10,000 clones; around 25% were detected once. The leading ten clones occupy roughly 17% of the sample.

This sample is drawn from a study of sequential checkpoint blockade in melanoma (dated by TCRdb to about 2019). Background on the whole study: Patients were assigned by 1:1 randomization to either first-line nivolumab followed by ipilimumab (arm A) or ipilimumab followed by nivolumab (arm B). Maintenance nivolumab was given following each of the two trial sequences. Roughly 20 patients had matched tumor biopsies taken before treatment and at week 13, after single-agent nivolumab (arm A) or ipilimumab (arm B). TCRbeta immunosequencing was performed on DNA from over 90 pretreatment melanoma tumor samples. About 80% of the matched tumor biopsy pairs taken before and after treatment were from the same lesion. What the work shows at the level of the full study, not this receptor alone: Tumor T-cell fraction and clonality were found to correlate with PD-L1 staining and CD8+ T-cell counts but not with mutational load. Among patients in the nivolumab-first arm (arm A), tumor TIL clonality before treatment was associated with response (P = .04). The response-prediction model combining TCR metrics and mutation burden needs validation in larger, independent patient cohorts. Patients with increases in tumor T-cell fraction and clonality by week 13 were approximately 30 times more likely to achieve clinical benefit. Small sample sizes and reduced statistical power limited the within-arm analyses of tumor T-cell fraction.

V is pared back by 4 bases and J by 6 bases, with 10 bases lying between the germline termini. CDR1 and CDR2 are drawn from the germline V gene: SGHDN, FVKESK. Including cysteine and phenylalanine, the CDR3 has 12 amino acids. The read is trimmed to its CDR3 DNA, 36 bases read in frame from base 1. The origin of this receptor is a human donor with melanoma. The receptor chain draws on TRBV14 and TRBJ2-7; the D gene is possibly TRBD1, with 6 bases matching. This material consisted of tumor tissue (inferred from file names), taken from a patient given nivolumab and ipilimumab in sequence. In nucleotide form, the sequence is TGTGCCAGCAGCCGGAACAGGGCCGAGCAGTACTTC. The resulting protein is CASSRNRAEQYF.